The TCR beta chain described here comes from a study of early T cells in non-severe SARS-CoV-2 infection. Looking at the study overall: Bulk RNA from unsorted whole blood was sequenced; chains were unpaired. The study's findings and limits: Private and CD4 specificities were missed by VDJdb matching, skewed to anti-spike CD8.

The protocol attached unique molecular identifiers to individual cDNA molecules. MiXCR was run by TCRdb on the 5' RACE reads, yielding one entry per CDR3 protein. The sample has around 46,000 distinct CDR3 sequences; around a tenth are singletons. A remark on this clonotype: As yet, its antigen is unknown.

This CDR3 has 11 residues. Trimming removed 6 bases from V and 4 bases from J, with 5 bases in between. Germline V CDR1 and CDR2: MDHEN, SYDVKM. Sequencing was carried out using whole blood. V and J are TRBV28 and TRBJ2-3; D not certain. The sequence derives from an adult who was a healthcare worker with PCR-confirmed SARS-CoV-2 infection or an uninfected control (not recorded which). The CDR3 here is CASRNPDTQYF. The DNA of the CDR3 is TGTGCCAGCAGAAATCCAGATACGCAGTATTTT.